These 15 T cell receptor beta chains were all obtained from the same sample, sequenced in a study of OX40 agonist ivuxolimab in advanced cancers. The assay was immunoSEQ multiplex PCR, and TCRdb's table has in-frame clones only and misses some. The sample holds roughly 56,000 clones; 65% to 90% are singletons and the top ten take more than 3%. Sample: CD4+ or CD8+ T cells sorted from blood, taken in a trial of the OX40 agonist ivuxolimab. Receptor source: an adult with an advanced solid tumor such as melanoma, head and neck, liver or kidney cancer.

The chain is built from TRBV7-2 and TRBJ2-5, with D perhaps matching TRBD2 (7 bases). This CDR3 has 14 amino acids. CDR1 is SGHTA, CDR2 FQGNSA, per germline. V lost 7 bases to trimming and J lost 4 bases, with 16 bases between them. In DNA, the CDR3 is TGTGCCAGCACCCAAGGGGGGGGCCCAGAGACCCAGTACTTC. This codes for CASTQGGGPETQYF.

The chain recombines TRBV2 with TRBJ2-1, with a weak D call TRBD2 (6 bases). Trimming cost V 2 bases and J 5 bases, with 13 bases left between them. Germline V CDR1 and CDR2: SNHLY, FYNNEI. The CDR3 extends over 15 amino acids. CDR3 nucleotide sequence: TGTGCCAGCAGTGAAATGGAGGGCGGCCACAATGAGCAGTTCTTC. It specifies CASSEMEGGHNEQFF.

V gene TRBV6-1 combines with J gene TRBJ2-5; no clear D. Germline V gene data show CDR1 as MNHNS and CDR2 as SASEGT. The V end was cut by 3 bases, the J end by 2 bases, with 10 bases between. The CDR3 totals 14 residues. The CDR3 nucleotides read TGTGCCAGCAGTGACCCTCCCGTACAAGAGACCCAGTACTTC. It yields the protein CASSDPPVQETQYF.

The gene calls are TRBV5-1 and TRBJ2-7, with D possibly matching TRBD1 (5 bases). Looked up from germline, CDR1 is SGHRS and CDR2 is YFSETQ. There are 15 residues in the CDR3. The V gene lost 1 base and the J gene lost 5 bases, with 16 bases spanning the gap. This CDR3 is CASSLRAGQVDEQYF. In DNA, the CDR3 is TGCGCCAGCAGCTTGAGGGCAGGGCAGGTGGACGAGCAGTACTTC.

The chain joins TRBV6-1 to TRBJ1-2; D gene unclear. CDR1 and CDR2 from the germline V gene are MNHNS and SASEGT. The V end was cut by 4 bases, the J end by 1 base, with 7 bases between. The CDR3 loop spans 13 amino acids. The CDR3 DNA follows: TGTGCCAGCAGTGCGTCCGGTAACTATGGCTACACCTTC. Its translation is CASSASGNYGYTF.

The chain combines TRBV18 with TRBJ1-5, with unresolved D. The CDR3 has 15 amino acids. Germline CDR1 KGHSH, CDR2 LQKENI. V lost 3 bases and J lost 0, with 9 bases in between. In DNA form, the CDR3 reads TGTGCCAGCTCACCTAGTCATGATAGCAATCAGCCCCAGCATTTT. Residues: CASSPSHDSNQPQHF.

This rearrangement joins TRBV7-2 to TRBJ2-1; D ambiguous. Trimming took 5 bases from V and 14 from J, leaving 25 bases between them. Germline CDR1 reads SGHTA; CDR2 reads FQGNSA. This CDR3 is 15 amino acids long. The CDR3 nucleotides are TGTGCCAGCAGCCGGACCTGGACCAGCGAAAGATCAAAGTTCTTC. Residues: CASSRTWTSERSKFF.

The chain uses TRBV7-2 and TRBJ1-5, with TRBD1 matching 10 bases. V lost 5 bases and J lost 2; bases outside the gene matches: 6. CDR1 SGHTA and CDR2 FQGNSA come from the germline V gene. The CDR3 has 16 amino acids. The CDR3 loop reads CASSPMTGGGNQPQHF. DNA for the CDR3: TGTGCCAGCAGCCCTATGACAGGGGGCGGCAATCAGCCCCAGCATTTT.

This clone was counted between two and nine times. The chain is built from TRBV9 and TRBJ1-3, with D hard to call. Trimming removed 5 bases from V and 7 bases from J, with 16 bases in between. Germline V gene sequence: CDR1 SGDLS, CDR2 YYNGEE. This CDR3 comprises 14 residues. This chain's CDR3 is CASSASGSWNTIYF. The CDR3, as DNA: TGTGCCAGCAGTGCGAGTGGAAGTTGGAACACCATATATTTT.

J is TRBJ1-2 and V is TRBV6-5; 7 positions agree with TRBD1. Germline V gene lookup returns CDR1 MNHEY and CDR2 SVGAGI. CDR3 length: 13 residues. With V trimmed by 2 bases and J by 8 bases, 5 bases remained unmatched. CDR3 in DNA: TGTGCCAGCAGTTACGGAGGGGGCCGAGGCTACACCTTC. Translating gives CASSYGGGRGYTF.

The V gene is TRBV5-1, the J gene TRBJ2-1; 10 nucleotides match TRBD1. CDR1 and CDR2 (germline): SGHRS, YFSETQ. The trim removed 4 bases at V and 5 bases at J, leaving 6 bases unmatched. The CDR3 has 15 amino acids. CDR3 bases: TGCGCCAGCAGCAGGGGACAGGGGTCCCACAATGAGCAGTTCTTC. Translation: CASSRGQGSHNEQFF.

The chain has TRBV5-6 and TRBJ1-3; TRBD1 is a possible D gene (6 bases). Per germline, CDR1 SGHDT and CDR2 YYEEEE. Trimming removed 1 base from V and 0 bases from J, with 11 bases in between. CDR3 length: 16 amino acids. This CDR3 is CASSLSARGSGNTIYF. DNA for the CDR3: TGTGCCAGCAGCTTGTCAGCCAGGGGCTCTGGAAACACCATATATTTT.

The chain's CDR3 is CASSFRDRHPYGYTF. The DNA of the CDR3 is TGTGCCAGCAGCTTTCGGGACCGCCACCCCTATGGCTACACCTTC. This chain joins TRBV13 and TRBJ1-2; the D gene is possibly TRBD1 (5 bases). CDR3 length: 15 amino acids. Germline CDR1 PRHDT, CDR2 FYEKMQ (reference sequence). V lost 3 bases, J lost 4 bases, and 15 bases lay in between.

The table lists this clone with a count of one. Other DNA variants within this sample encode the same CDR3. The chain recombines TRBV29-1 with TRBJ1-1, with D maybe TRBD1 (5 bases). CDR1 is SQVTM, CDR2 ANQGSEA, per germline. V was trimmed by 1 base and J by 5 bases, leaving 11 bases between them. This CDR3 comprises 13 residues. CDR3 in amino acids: CSVEAGGWTEAFF. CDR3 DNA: TGCAGCGTTGAAGCGGGGGGGTGGACTGAAGCTTTCTTT.

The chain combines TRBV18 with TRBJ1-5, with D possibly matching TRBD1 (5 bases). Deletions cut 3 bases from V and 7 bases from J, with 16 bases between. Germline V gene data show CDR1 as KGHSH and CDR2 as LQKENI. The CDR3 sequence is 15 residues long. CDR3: CASSPGQGMEQPQHF. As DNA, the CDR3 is TGTGCCAGCTCACCGGGGCAAGGGATGGAACAGCCCCAGCATTTT. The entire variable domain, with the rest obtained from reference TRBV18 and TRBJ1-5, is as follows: NAGVMQNPRHLVRRRGQEARLRCSPMKGHSHVYWYRQLPEEGLKFMVYLQKENIIDESGMPKERFSAEFPKEGPSILRIQQVVRGDSAAYFCASSPGQGMEQPQHFGDGTRLSIL.